Shown below are 26 T cell receptor beta chains from a single sample sequenced in a study of blood T cell repertoires in COVID-19 (dated by TCRdb to about 2020). Libraries were built with the immunoSEQ multiplex PCR assay. TCRdb carries this immuneACCESS record with in-frame sequences only. Its versions omit some clonotypes, under half of them owing to an unresolved V gene in the studies checked, with the rest unexplained. A total of 200,000 to 250,000 clones appear in this sample, approximately 83% of them only once. The top ten clones comprise 8.9% of the sample. The sequencing sample was made of peripheral blood. The receptors were gathered from a man older than 75 with acute or convalescent COVID-19.

This clone was observed once. The chain uses TRBV20-1 and TRBJ1-1, with D perhaps matching TRBD1 (6 bases). CDR3 length equals 10 residues. V gave up 6 bases and J gave up 11 bases, with 13 bases separating them. Germline-derived CDR1 and CDR2 are DFQATT and SNEGSKA (reference sequence). CDR3 bases: TGCAGTGCCCGGGACATGTATGCTTTCTTT. It yields the protein CSARDMYAFF.

The chain links TRBV6-5 to TRBJ2-3; D not resolved. There are 12 residues in the CDR3. Between the trimmed V and J ends, which lost 6 bases and 2 bases, there was a span of 6 bases. Germline V CDR1 and CDR2: MNHEY, SVGAGI. CDR3 protein: CASRPLTDTQYF. The CDR3 bases are TGTGCCAGCAGACCACTCACAGATACGCAGTATTTT.

J is TRBJ2-7 and V is TRBV28; the match to TRBD1 covers 9 bases. CDR1 and CDR2 from the germline V gene are MDHEN and SYDVKM. CDR3 length: 15 residues. Trimming removed 6 bases from V and 4 bases from J; junction bases left unmatched: 10. The CDR3 sequence: CASSGQGKRYYEQYF. In DNA, the CDR3 is TGTGCCAGCAGCGGACAGGGGAAGAGGTATTACGAGCAGTACTTC.

The chain couples TRBV28 to TRBJ1-3; D is possibly TRBD1 (5 bases). In germline, CDR1 is MDHEN, CDR2 SYDVKM. This CDR3 region has 15 residues. Trimming took off 10 bases at V and 6 bases at J, with 22 bases between the two ends. This CDR3 reads CATKMTDLSTNTIYF. In nucleotides, the CDR3 is TGTGCCACCAAGATGACAGACCTTTCTACAAACACCATATATTTT.

The CDR3 bases are TGTGCCAGCAGCCACCGGACAGGGGGCTCCAACGGCTACACCTTC. Translating it yields CASSHRTGGSNGYTF. V usage is TRBV7-2 and J usage is TRBJ1-2; 11 bases map to TRBD1. The CDR3 has 15 amino acids. The V gene's germline CDR1 is SGHTA and CDR2 FQGNSA. V was clipped by 5 bases and J by 8 bases; unmatched bases: 10.

The chain is built from TRBV3-1 (or the pseudogene TRBV3-2) and TRBJ2-3, with 12 bases aligning to TRBD2. The trim removed 4 bases at V and 1 base at J, leaving 6 bases unmatched. This CDR3 region has 17 residues. The germline CDR1 and CDR2 sequences are LGHDT and YNNKEL (reference sequence). The CDR3 bases are TGTGCCAGCAGCCGGAGACTAGCGGGGGTGGGCACAGATACGCAGTATTTT. This sequence encodes CASSRRLAGVGTDTQYF.

The rearrangement uses TRBV19 and TRBJ1-2; 8 nucleotides agree with TRBD1. Trimming at V came to 7 bases and at J to 0 bases, leaving 4 bases not matched to a gene. Germline V gene lookup returns CDR1 LNHDA and CDR2 SQIVND (reference sequence). The CDR3 contains 14 residues. This chain's CDR3 is CASTLDRANYGYTF. For the CDR3, the DNA is TGTGCCAGTACCTTGGACAGGGCTAACTATGGCTACACCTTC.

This rearrangement joins TRBV28 to TRBJ1-5, with a tentative D call TRBD1 (5 bases). V was cut by 3 bases and J by 6 bases, with 12 bases left in between. The CDR3 is 14 amino acids. Looked up from germline, CDR1 is MDHEN and CDR2 is SYDVKM. The CDR3 DNA reads as TGTGCCAGCAGTTTCGGGCAGGGCGCTCAGCCCCAGCATTTT. Its translation is CASSFGQGAQPQHF. Combining the CDR3 with reference TRBV28 and TRBJ1-5 gives the whole variable domain DVKVTQSSRYLVKRTGEKVFLECVQDMDHENMFWYRQDPGLGLRLIYFSYDVKMKEKGDIPEGYSVSREKKERFSLILESASTNQTSMYLCASSFGQGAQPQHFGDGTRLSIL.

This clone was seen once. V gene TRBV15 combines with J gene TRBJ2-3; 13 bases are shared with TRBD2. Per the germline V gene, CDR1 is LNHNV and CDR2 is YYDKDF (reference sequence). This CDR3 is 17 amino acids long. Trimming cost V 2 bases and J 3 bases; bases outside gene matches: 5. Here the CDR3 reads CATSRQTSGGGTDTQYF. The DNA of the CDR3 is TGTGCCACCAGCAGACAAACTAGCGGGGGGGGTACAGATACGCAGTATTTT.

The chain links TRBV18 to TRBJ2-7; 7 bases match TRBD1. The germline V gene encodes CDR1 KGHSH and CDR2 LQKENI. The CDR3 extends over 14 amino acids. V lost 0 bases, J lost 4 bases, and 3 bases stayed unmatched. In DNA form, the CDR3 reads TGTGCCAGCTCACCACCGGAACAGGGGTACGAGCAGTACTTC. As protein: CASSPPEQGYEQYF.

This sequence joins TRBV9 and TRBJ2-1, with 11 bases identical to TRBD2. Germline values: CDR1 SGDLS, CDR2 YYNGEE. CDR3 length: 16 residues. The J segment lost 8 bases and the V segment lost 0 bases, leaving 7 bases of the junction unmatched. The CDR3 coding sequence is TGTGCCAGCAGCGTAGTTAGCGGGAGGGCCGGGGATGAGCAGTTCTTC. It encodes CASSVVSGRAGDEQFF.

The chain has TRBV24-1 and TRBJ2-7; possibly TRBD1 for D (5 bases). CDR1 and CDR2 (germline): KGHDR, SFDVKD. This CDR3 has 14 residues. Trimming took off 4 bases at V and 12 bases at J, with 21 bases between the two ends. The CDR3 protein is CATSEQGTGSPTYF. DNA of the CDR3: TGTGCCACCAGTGAGCAAGGCACAGGAAGCCCCACGTACTTC.

Here the CDR3 reads CASSAKGWDDEQFF. Written as DNA, the CDR3 is TGTGCCAGCAGCGCGAAGGGGTGGGATGATGAGCAGTTCTTC. The genes are TRBV7-8 and TRBJ2-1; D is perhaps TRBD1 (5 bases). V was cut by 5 bases and J by 8 bases, with 16 bases left in between. This CDR3 has 14 residues. Germline V gives CDR1 SGHVS, CDR2 FQNEAQ.

This clone was observed a single time. This same CDR3 is encoded by further DNA sequences in the sample. The chain is built from TRBV4-2 and TRBJ2-1, with 7 bases that match TRBD2. The V gene end was trimmed by 0 bases and the J gene end by 0 bases; junction bases not matched to a gene: 5. Germline V CDR1 and CDR2: LGHNA, YNFKEQ. This CDR3 is built from 17 residues. The CDR3 reads CASSQEPSGSSYNEQFF. The CDR3 bases are TGTGCCAGCAGCCAAGAGCCTAGCGGCAGCTCCTACAATGAGCAGTTCTTC.

The chain is built from TRBV6-5 and TRBJ2-7; D not certain. V lost 2 bases to trimming and J lost 6 bases, with 8 bases between them. Germline V gene data show CDR1 as MNHEY and CDR2 as SVGAGI. The CDR3 runs 12 residues. The DNA for the CDR3 is TGTGCCAGCAGTTACCTTCCAGGCGAGCAGTACTTC. Its protein product is CASSYLPGEQYF.

J is TRBJ2-1 and V is TRBV30, with TRBD2 identical over 7 bases. With 3 bases clipped from V and 7 bases from J, the junction kept 9 bases outside the gene matches. CDR1 is GTSNPN and CDR2 is SVGIG in the germline V gene (reference sequence). The CDR3 length is 14 residues. The CDR3 here is CAWSAPPLANEQFF. The DNA for the CDR3 is TGTGCCTGGAGCGCTCCCCCACTAGCGAATGAGCAGTTCTTC.

V is TRBV10-3 and J is TRBJ2-7, with D maybe TRBD1 (7 bases). V lost 2 bases and J lost 1, with 12 bases in between. Germline CDR1 is ENHRY and CDR2 is SYGVKD. This CDR3 comprises 15 residues. The CDR3 DNA reads TGTGCCATCAGTGAGGGAGGGGGCGAGTCCTACGAGCAGTACTTC. Translating it yields CAISEGGGESYEQYF.

The chain joins TRBV19 to TRBJ2-1; TRBD1 might be the D (5 bases). Germline CDR1 LNHDA, CDR2 SQIVND (reference sequence). With 3 bases removed from V and 7 bases from J, the gap between germline ends came to 10 bases. CDR3 length equals 13 residues. The CDR3 protein is CASSISRVNEQFF. CDR3 coding DNA: TGTGCCAGTAGTATCTCCAGGGTAAATGAGCAGTTCTTC.

The CDR3 nucleotides read TGTGCCAGAAGCCGCAAAGGGGGTGCCGGCTATGGCTACACCTTC. Encoded protein: CARSRKGGAGYGYTF. The chain joins TRBV5-3 to TRBJ1-2, with a possible D match to TRBD1 (6 bases). TRBV5-3 is noted as an ORF with a role that remains uncertain. V was pared by 4 bases and J by 4 bases, with 17 bases between. The CDR3 is 15 amino acids.

The rearrangement links TRBV7-9 to TRBJ2-7; maybe TRBD2 (6 bases). Trimming cost V 2 bases and J 2 bases, with 13 bases left between them. CDR1 is SEHNR and CDR2 is FQNEAQ in the germline V gene (reference sequence). This CDR3 has 15 residues. This CDR3 reads CASSLKEGRTYEQYF. Here the CDR3 DNA reads TGTGCCAGCAGCTTAAAGGAGGGAAGGACCTACGAGCAGTACTTC.

The chain recombines TRBV6-5 with TRBJ2-7; the match to TRBD1 covers 7 bases. The length of the CDR3 is 13 residues. Germline loops: CDR1 MNHEY, CDR2 SVGAGI. Unmatched junction bases numbered 3, after V lost 5 bases and J lost 2 bases. The CDR3 region has the DNA TGTGCCAGCAGTCACAGGGGAACCTACGAGCAGTACTTC. Translated, it gives CASSHRGTYEQYF.

CDR3 sequence: CASSSSDRERQPQHF. The DNA for the CDR3 is TGTGCCAGTAGTTCCTCGGACAGGGAAAGGCAGCCCCAGCATTTT. J is TRBJ1-5 and V is TRBV19; the match to TRBD1 covers 8 bases. The germline CDR1 and CDR2 sequences are LNHDA and SQIVND (reference sequence). This CDR3 is 15 amino acids long. V shed 5 bases and J 7 bases; nucleotides not matched to a gene: 10.

The chain carries TRBV28 and TRBJ1-2; 7 bases match TRBD1. The germline CDR1 and CDR2 sequences are MDHEN and SYDVKM. The CDR3 length is 13 residues. Losses at the gene ends were 10 bases for V and 4 bases for J; bases not matched to a gene: 9. The CDR3 DNA reads TGTGCCACTAAAGGGACAGCCAGCTATGGCTACACCTTC. The encoded protein is CATKGTASYGYTF.

Note on this clone: The same CDR3 also results from other DNA sequences found in this sample. The rearrangement links TRBV5-1 to TRBJ2-1, with D perhaps matching TRBD2 (6 bases). Germline loops: CDR1 SGHRS, CDR2 YFSETQ. The CDR3 runs 15 residues. V lost 0 bases to trimming and J lost 4 bases, with 11 bases between them. CDR3 sequence reads: CASSLGPGTYNEQFF. The CDR3 DNA sequence: TGCGCCAGCAGCTTGGGGCCAGGGACTTACAATGAGCAGTTCTTC.

This chain links TRBV27 with TRBJ2-3, with a tentative D call TRBD1 (6 bases). CDR3 size: 16 residues. V was clipped by 4 bases and J by 1 base, with 15 bases between them. Germline V gene sequence: CDR1 MNHEY, CDR2 SMNVEV (reference sequence). Written as DNA, the CDR3 is TGTGCCAGCAGTTCCCTGGGCAGGGGACGCACAGATACGCAGTATTTT. Translated: CASSSLGRGRTDTQYF.

The J gene is TRBJ1-3, the V gene TRBV9, with D possibly TRBD1 on 5 matching bases. Trimming stripped 0 bases from V and 2 bases from J, with 6 bases between. The germline CDR1 and CDR2 sequences are SGDLS and YYNGEE. This CDR3 region has 14 residues. For the CDR3, the DNA is TGTGCCAGCAGCGTAGGGGGCGCTGGAAACACCATATATTTT. Translated: CASSVGGAGNTIYF.